The rows below give T cell receptor beta chains drawn from one sample of a study of response to subunit inactivated influenza vaccine. MiXCR, applied by TCRdb to the RT-PCR reads, yields one record per CDR3 protein. In the table there are about 830,000 distinct CDR3 sequences, less than 20% of which are singletons. Sequencing used PBMCs from blood, obtained 4 to 6 days after vaccination. These receptors all stem from a man aged 50 to 60 who received an inactivated influenza vaccine. Each CDR3 is given with its conserved first and last residue. The D gene is left open where the match is weak. The size entry is marked missing in some rows and otherwise reads once, few, many or a size class.

size: few; V: TRBV6-5; D: NA; J: TRBJ2-1; CDR3: CASSLGNWGYHEQFF; DNA: TGTGCCAGCAGTTTAGGGAATTGGGGTTACCATGAGCAGTTCTTC
size: NA; V: TRBV18; D: TRBD2; J: TRBJ2-7; CDR3: CASSPPGLAGIYEQYF; DNA: TGTGCCAGCTCACCACCAGGACTAGCGGGGATCTACGAGCAGTACTTC
size: NA; V: TRBV6-2/TRBV6-3; D: TRBD2; J: TRBJ2-7; CDR3: CASRSLAGGSEQYF; DNA: TGTGCCAGCAGATCCCTAGCGGGAGGGAGCGAGCAGTACTTC
size: NA; V: TRBV9; D: TRBD2; J: TRBJ2-3; CDR3: CASSGSGSSTDTQYF; DNA: TGTGCCAGCAGCGGTAGCGGGAGTAGCACAGATACGCAGTATTTT
size: NA; V: TRBV7-2; D: TRBD1; J: TRBJ1-5; CDR3: CASSVGTGVDQPQHF; DNA: TGTGCCAGCAGCGTCGGGACAGGGGTGGATCAGCCCCAGCATTTT
size: few; V: TRBV12-3/TRBV12-4; D: NA; J: TRBJ2-5; CDR3: CASSQRDVPTGTQYF; DNA: TGTGCCAGCAGTCAGAGGGACGTCCCGACCGGGACCCAGTACTTC
size: NA; V: TRBV27; D: TRBD2; J: TRBJ2-1; CDR3: CASSPGLAGDLPGGEQFF; DNA: TGTGCCAGCAGTCCAGGACTAGCGGGAGATCTCCCCGGGGGTGAGCAGTTCTTC
size: many; V: TRBV5-1; D: NA; J: TRBJ2-7; CDR3: CASSGDSYEQYF; DNA: TGCGCCAGCAGCGGGGACTCCTACGAGCAGTACTTC
size: few; V: TRBV6-5; D: NA; J: TRBJ2-1; CDR3: CASSSFLQGTSYNEQFF; DNA: TGTGCCAGCAGTTCATTTTTACAGGGAACTTCCTACAATGAGCAGTTCTTC
size: NA; V: TRBV5-1; D: NA; J: TRBJ2-5; CDR3: CASGETGNPQETQYF; DNA: TGCGCCAGCGGTGAAACAGGGAATCCCCAAGAGACCCAGTACTTC
size: few; V: TRBV28; D: TRBD1; J: TRBJ2-7; CDR3: CASSRIRTGDPYEQYF; DNA: TGTGCCAGCAGTAGGATTCGGACAGGCGACCCCTACGAGCAGTACTTC
size: few; V: TRBV29-1; D: NA; J: TRBJ2-1; CDR3: CSVEAVDYGSYNEQFF; DNA: TGCAGCGTTGAAGCTGTGGACTATGGCTCCTACAATGAGCAGTTCTTC
size: NA; V: TRBV4-2; D: TRBD2; J: TRBJ2-2; CDR3: CASSPTGTSGVTGELFF; DNA: TGTGCCAGCAGCCCGACCGGGACTAGCGGAGTCACCGGGGAGCTGTTTTTT
size: NA; V: TRBV7-8; D: NA; J: TRBJ1-4; CDR3: CASSLNINEKLFF; DNA: TGTGCCAGCAGCTTAAACATTAATGAAAAACTGTTTTTT
size: many; V: TRBV4-2; D: NA; J: TRBJ1-4; CDR3: CASSQPGHLNEKLFF; DNA: TGTGCCAGCAGCCAACCCGGACACCTTAATGAAAAACTGTTTTTT
size: NA; V: TRBV7-2; D: NA; J: TRBJ2-1; CDR3: CASSEAGEYHNEQFF; DNA: TGTGCCAGCAGCGAAGCCGGGGAGTACCACAATGAGCAGTTCTTC
size: NA; V: TRBV20-1; D: TRBD2; J: TRBJ2-5; CDR3: CSAFPGTSGLQETQYF; DNA: TGCAGTGCTTTTCCGGGAACTAGCGGGCTCCAAGAGACCCAGTACTTC
size: few; V: TRBV5-1; D: TRBD2; J: TRBJ2-7; CDR3: CASSLHSGEGYEQYF; DNA: TGCGCCAGCAGCTTGCATAGCGGGGAGGGCTACGAGCAGTACTTC
size: NA; V: TRBV4-3; D: TRBD2; J: TRBJ2-3; CDR3: CASSQDGLAGDADTQYF; DNA: TGCGCCAGCAGCCAAGATGGCCTAGCGGGAGACGCAGATACGCAGTATTTT
size: NA; V: TRBV28; D: NA; J: TRBJ2-3; CDR3: CASSLIRPKDTQYF; DNA: TGTGCCAGCAGTTTGATCAGACCCAAAGATACGCAGTATTTT
size: NA; V: TRBV7-9; D: NA; J: TRBJ2-1; CDR3: CASSLAWGSPYNEQFF; DNA: TGTGCCAGCAGCTTAGCTTGGGGGTCCCCCTACAATGAGCAGTTCTTC
size: few; V: TRBV20-1; D: NA; J: TRBJ2-4; CDR3: CSARVAAENIQYF; DNA: TGCAGTGCTAGAGTCGCAGCGGAAAACATTCAGTACTTC
size: NA; V: TRBV6-1; D: TRBD2; J: TRBJ2-3; CDR3: CASRGRAPDTDTQYF; DNA: TGTGCCAGCAGGGGGAGGGCCCCGGACACAGATACGCAGTATTTT
size: few; V: TRBV29-1; D: TRBD2; J: TRBJ2-5; CDR3: CSGGGRALETQYF; DNA: TGCAGCGGGGGGGGGAGGGCCTTGGAGACCCAGTACTTC
size: few; V: TRBV5-1; D: NA; J: TRBJ2-1; CDR3: CASSLQGPPYNEQFF; DNA: TGCGCCAGCAGCTTGCAGGGGCCCCCATACAATGAGCAGTTCTTC
size: NA; V: TRBV6-2/TRBV6-3; D: NA; J: TRBJ2-3; CDR3: CASRQTGITDTQYF; DNA: TGTGCCAGCAGGCAGACAGGAATCACAGATACGCAGTATTTT